Below, 6 T cell receptor beta chains from the same sample are listed, as sequenced in a study of human T cells and chemical hapten exposure. Regarding time point: patch test 2, 6 weeks after DPC sensitization. The treatment here: therapeutic diphenylcyclopropenone sensitization with weekly scalp DPC. From the RACE reads, TCRdb called clonotypes with MiXCR, one entry per CDR3 protein. Counted here are under 100,000 distinct CDR3 sequences, 11% occurring once; the ten biggest clones make up more than 3%. The source was whole blood, collected in connection with sensitization to the hapten diphenylcyclopropenone (DPC). These receptors all come from a woman aged 40 to 50 with alopecia areata. Some clones in this sample may be carry-over from other donors' samples.

This clonotype has only one observation. This chain links TRBV28 with TRBJ2-5, with 10 bases that match TRBD1. The length of the CDR3 is 15 residues. Germline V gene sequence: CDR1 MDHEN, CDR2 SYDVKM. The V and J ends lost 3 bases and 2 bases, in that order; junction bases with no gene match: 3. CDR3 in DNA: TGTGCCAGCAGTTTTGGGGGACAGGGGCAAGAGACCCAGTACTTC. This translates into CASSFGGQGQETQYF.

This clonotype was observed many times. The chain carries TRBV20-1 and TRBJ2-1; 11 nucleotides align to TRBD1. Germline-derived CDR1 and CDR2 are DFQATT and SNEGSKA (reference sequence). The CDR3 contains 15 residues. The V segment lost 1 base and the J segment 10 bases; nucleotides outside the gene matches: 9. CDR3 sequence reads: CSARAGTGGYREQFF. The CDR3 DNA reads TGCAGTGCTAGAGCGGGGACAGGGGGATATCGGGAGCAGTTCTTC.

The table lists this clonotype with a few counts. The chain couples TRBV7-2 to TRBJ2-3, with TRBD2 as a possible D gene (5 bases). This CDR3 has 15 residues. CDR1 SGHTA and CDR2 FQGNSA come from the germline V gene. Trimming stripped 5 bases from V and 2 bases from J, with 14 bases between. CDR3 in amino acids: CASSRRRGITDTQYF. The DNA of the CDR3 is TGTGCCAGCAGCCGTAGACGGGGAATCACAGATACGCAGTATTTT.

This clonotype was counted only a few times. The chain combines TRBV18 with TRBJ1-6, with TRBD1 identical over 10 bases. V lost 5 bases and J lost 10; bases outside the gene matches: 5. This CDR3 is 14 amino acids long. Germline lookup yields CDR1 KGHSH and CDR2 LQKENI. Here the CDR3 DNA reads TGTGCCAGCTCAGGACAGGGGGTTAAATCACCCCTCCACTTT. Translation: CASSGQGVKSPLHF.

This clonotype was detected ten times or more. This chain uses TRBV7-2 with TRBJ2-3; 7 bases line up with TRBD2. CDR3 size: 16 residues. With V trimmed by 1 base and J by 1 base, 5 bases remained unmatched. Germline CDR1 SGHTA, CDR2 FQGNSA. CDR3 DNA sequence: TGTGCCAGCAGCTTAGGCCTCCTAGCGGGCACAGATACGCAGTATTTT. Amino acids: CASSLGLLAGTDTQYF.

The table lists this clonotype with many counts. The chain employs TRBV29-1 and TRBJ2-1; D is uncertain. This CDR3 spans 13 amino acids. Germline V gene data show CDR1 as SQVTM and CDR2 as ANQGSEA. Between the trimmed V and J ends, which lost 4 bases and 7 bases, there was a span of 14 bases. Written as DNA, the CDR3 is TGCAGCGTTGGTTTTACGGTTGGGAATGAGCAGTTCTTC. Translated, it gives CSVGFTVGNEQFF.